The T cell receptor (beta chain) under discussion was sequenced for a study of blood T cell repertoires in COVID-19. Background on the study: The United States, Italy and Spain supplied acute and convalescent COVID-19 samples. The analysed material was cDNA or gDNA that came from T cells, B-cell-depleted T cells, or PBMCs.

In the original workflow: Cell counts per sample came from amplifying reference gene primers. The method was immunoSEQ multiplex PCR; TCRdb's version includes in-frame clones alone and lacks a portion of them. V and J calls and clone size are copied from that table; D and trimming were computed from the DNA. The sample yields roughly 180,000 clones, around 77% seen once. The CDR3 runs to 14 residues. The ends were cut back, 4 bases at V and 2 bases at J, with 13 bases in the middle. Per the germline V gene, CDR1 is SQVTM and CDR2 is ANQGSEA. This clone was seen a few times. The TCR comes from a man in his 60s with active or convalescent COVID-19. Sequencing was done on a sample of peripheral blood. The genes are TRBV29-1 and TRBJ2-3; tentative D call: TRBD2 (6 bases). The CDR3 DNA follows: TGCAGCGTTGTACGGGACTGGTACACAGATACGCAGTATTTT. Protein product: CSVVRDWYTDTQYF.